This TCR beta chain was retrieved from a study of blood T cell repertoires in COVID-19 (dated by TCRdb to 2020 to 2022). Broadly, across the study: Samples from collaborators originated in the United States, Italy and Spain and spanned both the acute and convalescent phases of COVID-19. Where available, HLA class I and class II types were obtained from metadata supplied by the sample provider rather than from assay-based typing. Samples were obtained from the ongoing ImmuneRACE study (first 160 participants) and from over a thousand subjects provided by 6 global collaborators. The material from the prospective study consisted of cDNA or gDNA derived from T cells, B-cell-depleted T cells, or PBMCs. The dataset comprised deeply sampled blood TCRbeta repertoires from subjects exposed to, actively infected with, or recovered from COVID-19. A de-identified subject ID, COVID-19 status, age in years and sex were almost always included in the sample metadata. A freely available public database, intended as a resource for researchers studying the immune response to SARS-CoV-2, is where the repertoires were released. Broader findings and caveats from the paper: How much clinical and demographic metadata was included differed by source and by participant, and the metadata was provided uncurated.

Participants in the prospective study were aged roughly 18 to 89 years, lived in 24 United States geographic areas, and enrolled through a virtual design. In the prospective study, cohorts were assigned on the basis of participant-reported clinical history obtained from a screening survey and a study questionnaire. Each participant in the prospective study had whole blood, serum and a nasopharyngeal or oropharyngeal swab collected by mobile phlebotomists. Over a 2-month period, participants in the prospective study had the option of providing additional blood draws and questionnaires. Before DNA extraction, blood samples from the prospective study were shipped at room temperature or frozen. The junction shows trimming of 3 bases on V and 0 bases on J, and the gene matches do not reach 3 bases of it. CDR1 and CDR2 are drawn from the germline V gene: SGHRS, YFSETQ. The CDR3 covers 16 residues, taking in both the cysteine and the phenylalanine. Only CDR3 DNA remains: 48 bases, in frame from the first base.

In its sample, this clone was seen once. Its antigen has not been determined. No much larger clonotype is one base removed from it; base qualities were not supplied. The immunoSEQ Assay, a bias-controlled multiplex PCR, was used to amplify TCRbeta CDR3 regions from genomic DNA. The authors' pipeline ran thus. The number of nucleated cells in each sample was estimated from the amplification of reference gene primers within the assay. Sequence reads were collapsed and filtered to measure the absolute abundance of every unique TCRbeta CDR3 rearrangement. For each sample, productive Simpson clonality was calculated as the square root of Simpson's diversity index across productive rearrangements. The immuneACCESS repertoire file appears here via TCRdb, limited to in-frame rearrangements. These files lack a portion of the clones; in checked studies, under half of the deficit traces to unresolved V genes, and the cause of the others is not known. V, J and clone size are taken as reported in that table, and D and trimming were inferred from the DNA itself. This sample has hundreds of thousands of clones in its table, and approximately 91% of those were observed once. Roughly 2% of the sample is in the top ten clones.

The TCR comes from a woman aged 40 to 50 with acute COVID-19. The sequence links TRBV5-1 to TRBJ2-6; 7 middle bases align to TRBD1. The specimen sequenced was PBMCs or T cells enriched from blood (not recorded which). CDR3 region: CASSWTGASGANVLTF. The DNA is as follows: TGCGCCAGCAGCTGGACAGGAGCCTCTGGGGCCAACGTCCTGACTTTC.